Each of the 26 T cell receptor beta chains below was sequenced from the same sample in a study of cytomegalovirus exposure and HLA in healthy donors. It was with 60 Vbeta and 13 Jbeta primers that the PCR ran. Assay: immunoSEQ multiplex PCR; the TCRdb copy retains only in-frame clones and omits some. The sample has about 150,000 clones, about 80% seen once. Input material: PBMCs. These receptors all stem from a man aged 25-40 years in good health and CMV-seropositive.

The chain joins TRBV11-2 to TRBJ1-2; no clear D. Germline CDR1 is SGHAT and CDR2 is FQNNGV. The V gene lost 0 bases and the J gene lost 0 bases, with 8 bases spanning the gap. This CDR3 is 15 amino acids long. The CDR3 loop is CASSLDLLSNYGYTF. CDR3 sequence (DNA): TGTGCCAGCAGCTTAGATCTGCTATCTAACTATGGCTACACCTTC.

This chain uses TRBV11-2 with TRBJ2-1; D possibly corresponds to TRBD1 (7 bases). Trimming took off 5 bases at V and 9 bases at J, with 14 bases between the two ends. Germline V gene sequence: CDR1 SGHAT, CDR2 FQNNGV. The CDR3 totals 13 residues. The CDR3 DNA is TGTGCCAGCAGCATGAAGCAGGGGGGTGAGCAGTTCTTC. Translating gives CASSMKQGGEQFF. The whole variable domain, filled in from reference TRBV11-2 and TRBJ2-1, reads EAGVAQSPRYKIIEKRQSVAFWCNPISGHATLYWYQQILGQGPKLLIQFQNNGVVDDSQLPKDRFSAERLKGVDSTLKIQPAKLEDSAVYLCASSMKQGGEQFFGPGTRLTVL.

CDR3 DNA: TGCGCCAGCAGCTTGGCGGCTAGCGGGTTAATCGGGACAGATACGCAGTATTTT. Protein: CASSLAASGLIGTDTQYF. The chain is built from TRBV5-1 and TRBJ2-3; the match to TRBD2 covers 8 bases. V lost 0 bases, J lost 3 bases, and 12 bases stayed unmatched. The germline V gene encodes CDR1 SGHRS and CDR2 YFSETQ. The CDR3 extends over 18 amino acids.

The chain combines TRBV28 with TRBJ1-2; weak D call: TRBD1 (6 bases). The germline V gene encodes CDR1 MDHEN and CDR2 SYDVKM. The CDR3 spans 14 residues. The V gene lost 4 bases and the J gene lost 4 bases, with 13 bases spanning the gap. DNA for the CDR3: TGTGCCAGCAGTTATGGGGGGGCACTCTATGGCTACACCTTC. It is translated as CASSYGGALYGYTF.

The chain uses TRBV30 and TRBJ2-7; 10 bases match TRBD1. This CDR3 region has 16 residues. Germline V CDR1 and CDR2: GTSNPN, SVGIG (reference sequence). V shed 3 bases and J 6 bases; nucleotides not matched to a gene: 14. CDR3 nucleotide sequence: TGTGCCTGGAGGACCAAAAGACAGGGGGCAATCAGCGAGCAGTACTTC. This sequence encodes CAWRTKRQGAISEQYF.

The genes are TRBV11-1 and TRBJ2-5, with 11 bases identical to TRBD2. Losses at the gene ends were 1 base for V and 4 bases for J; bases not matched to a gene: 11. The CDR3 runs to 18 residues. CDR1 is SGHAT and CDR2 is FQDESV in the germline V gene (reference sequence). This chain's CDR3 is CASSLDGNSGRAGETQYF. The CDR3 bases are TGTGCCAGCAGCTTAGACGGGAATAGCGGGAGGGCCGGAGAGACCCAGTACTTC.

The V call is TRBV2, the J call TRBJ2-2, with a possible D match to TRBD2 (5 bases). This CDR3 has 14 amino acids. Trimming shortened V by 6 bases and J by 0 bases, and 8 bases separated the two germline ends. Germline CDR1 SNHLY, CDR2 FYNNEI. CDR3 protein: CASREDSNTGELFF. The CDR3, as DNA: TGTGCCAGCAGGGAGGATTCGAACACCGGGGAGCTGTTTTTT.

This clone was observed a single time. The CDR3: CASSLDTGDGETQYF. The CDR3, as DNA: TGCGCCAGCAGCTTGGATACAGGGGATGGGGAGACCCAGTACTTC. J is TRBJ2-5 and V is TRBV5-1; 7 bases agree with TRBD1. V lost 0 bases and J lost 5; bases outside the gene matches: 7. The CDR3 is 15 amino acids. Germline assignment: CDR1 SGHRS and CDR2 YFSETQ. The complete variable domain, with remaining parts taken from reference TRBV5-1 and TRBJ2-5, reads KAGVTQTPRYLIKTRGQQVTLSCSPISGHRSVSWYQQTPGQGLQFLFEYFSETQRNKGNFPGRFSGRQFSNSRSEMNVSTLELGDSALYLCASSLDTGDGETQYFGPGTRLLVL.

The CDR3 DNA reads as TGTGCCAGCAGCCACGAGGACAGGGGGTCCCACGAGCAGTACTTC. Protein product: CASSHEDRGSHEQYF. V usage is TRBV11-1 and J usage is TRBJ2-7; 10 bases line up with TRBD1. Germline V gene data show CDR1 as SGHAT and CDR2 as FQDESV (reference sequence). The CDR3 consists of 15 residues. J gave up 5 bases and V 5 bases, and 9 bases lay outside the gene matches.

The chain is built from TRBV4-1 and TRBJ2-7; 7 bases are shared with TRBD2. V was pared by 1 base and J by 1 base, with 7 bases of the junction left unmatched. This CDR3 has 16 amino acids. Germline V gives CDR1 MGHRA, CDR2 YSYEKL. For the CDR3, the DNA is TGCGCCAGCAGCCAAGTTGTGCCTAGCGGATCCTACGAGCAGTACTTC. Translated: CASSQVVPSGSYEQYF.

The chain recombines TRBV5-1 with TRBJ2-7, with 13 bases lining up with TRBD2. Germline trimming cut 4 bases from V and 7 bases from J; bases unmatched to any gene: 8. CDR1 and CDR2 (germline): SGHRS, YFSETQ. CDR3 size: 15 residues. The CDR3 here is CASSNTSGRAREQYF. DNA of the CDR3: TGCGCCAGCAGCAATACTAGCGGGAGGGCGAGAGAGCAGTACTTC.

The chain has TRBV6-1 and TRBJ1-2; unclear D gene. The CDR3 extends over 13 amino acids. Germline-derived CDR1 and CDR2 are MNHNS and SASEGT. The V and J ends lost 0 bases and 4 bases respectively, with 6 bases between them. CDR3 loop: CASSEATSYGYTF. As DNA, the CDR3 is TGTGCCAGCAGTGAAGCAACCAGCTATGGCTACACCTTC.

The V gene is TRBV29-1, the J gene TRBJ2-7; 12 bases match TRBD2. CDR3 length: 20 amino acids. Per the germline V gene, CDR1 is SQVTM and CDR2 is ANQGSEA. The ends lost 5 bases at V and 3 bases at J; junction bases unmatched: 23. The CDR3 spells CSVSDRALDFRLAGDYEQYF. CDR3 in DNA: TGCAGCGTTTCGGACAGGGCCCTAGACTTCCGACTAGCGGGAGACTACGAGCAGTACTTC.

This sequence joins TRBV18 and TRBJ1-3; TRBD1 is a possible D gene (6 bases). The germline gives CDR1 KGHSH, CDR2 LQKENI. Deletions cut 2 bases from V and 3 bases from J, with 14 bases between. The CDR3 length is 16 residues. The DNA of the CDR3 is TGTGCCAGCTCACCAAATACCAACAGGGTTGGAAACACCATATATTTT. Residues: CASSPNTNRVGNTIYF. The full variable domain, rest sourced from reference TRBV18 and TRBJ1-3, is NAGVMQNPRHLVRRRGQEARLRCSPMKGHSHVYWYRQLPEEGLKFMVYLQKENIIDESGMPKERFSAEFPKEGPSILRIQQVVRGDSAAYFCASSPNTNRVGNTIYFGEGSWLTVV.

The chain uses TRBV7-2 and TRBJ2-3; no clear D. Trimming stripped 4 bases from V and 0 bases from J, with 8 bases between. Germline CDR1 reads SGHTA; CDR2 reads FQGNSA. The CDR3 is 14 amino acids. The CDR3 loop reads CASSSSFSTDTQYF. In DNA, the CDR3 is TGTGCCAGCAGCTCGAGTTTTAGCACAGATACGCAGTATTTT. Based on the CDR3 plus reference TRBV7-2 and TRBJ2-3, the full variable domain is GAGVSQSPSNKVTEKGKDVELRCDPISGHTALYWYRQSLGQGLEFLIYFQGNSAPDKSGLPSDRFSAERTGGSVSTLTIQRTQQEDSAVYLCASSSSFSTDTQYFGPGTRLTVL.

The chain links TRBV27 to TRBJ1-4; 8 bases are shared with TRBD1. This CDR3 comprises 17 residues. The junction had 6 bases not matched to a gene; V was cut back by 0 bases and J by 3 bases. CDR1 is MNHEY and CDR2 is SMNVEV in the germline V gene (reference sequence). CDR3 sequence: CASSLSGRGRPNEKLFF. In DNA, the CDR3 is TGTGCCAGCAGTTTATCAGGCAGGGGGCGACCTAATGAAAAACTGTTTTTT.

A few counts support this clone. J is TRBJ2-2 and V is TRBV6-6; possibly TRBD2 for D (5 bases). This CDR3 is 16 amino acids long. Germline V gene lookup returns CDR1 MNHNY and CDR2 SVGAGI (reference sequence). V was trimmed by 7 bases and J by 6 bases, leaving 21 bases between them. The chain's CDR3 is CASTSLRGAKAGELFF. The CDR3 coding sequence is TGTGCCAGCACCTCACTCCGGGGAGCTAAGGCCGGGGAGCTGTTTTTT.

The gene calls are TRBV7-3 and TRBJ2-7, with 10 bases lining up with TRBD2. The CDR3 spans 15 residues. CDR1 and CDR2 (germline): SGHTA, FQGTGA. J was trimmed by 0 bases and V by 2 bases; bases with no gene match: 1. CDR3 DNA: TGTGCCAGCAGCTTAGCTAGCGGGAGCTCCTACGAGCAGTACTTC. Translation gives CASSLASGSSYEQYF.

CDR3 coding DNA: TGTGCCAGCAGTCCCCTAGCGTCTGAGTACCAAGAGACCCAGTACTTC. Its translation: CASSPLASEYQETQYF. The chain links TRBV27 to TRBJ2-5, with D perhaps TRBD2 (6 bases). The CDR3 is 16 residues long. Germline CDR1 MNHEY, CDR2 SMNVEV (reference sequence). V was shortened by 5 bases and J by 0 bases, with 16 bases between the two germline ends.

The chain has TRBV4-2 and TRBJ1-4; 7 bases fit TRBD1. The junction had 4 bases not matched to a gene; V was cut back by 0 bases and J by 3 bases. The CDR3 is 16 residues long. From germline, CDR1 is LGHNA and CDR2 YNFKEQ. As DNA, the CDR3 is TGTGCCAGCAGCCAAGAGCCGACAGGGCCTAATGAAAAACTGTTTTTT. Translating gives CASSQEPTGPNEKLFF.

V and J are TRBV5-1 and TRBJ2-7; D not certain. The CDR3 is made up of 14 amino acids. The V end was cut by 0 bases, the J end by 0 bases, with 7 bases between. Germline V gives CDR1 SGHRS, CDR2 YFSETQ. CDR3 in DNA: TGCGCCAGCAGCTTGGATTCCAGCTCCTACGAGCAGTACTTC. Protein product: CASSLDSSSYEQYF.

The chain couples TRBV7-9 to TRBJ2-5; 9 bases fit TRBD1. Germline CDR1 and CDR2: SEHNR and FQNEAQ (reference sequence). The CDR3 is 16 residues long. The V and J ends lost 4 bases and 0 bases, in that order; junction bases with no gene match: 6. CDR3 region: CASSSGDRAYQETQYF. CDR3 nucleotides: TGTGCCAGCAGCTCAGGGGACAGGGCGTACCAAGAGACCCAGTACTTC.

Only a few counts were recorded for this clone. The J gene is TRBJ1-4, the V gene TRBV5-8, with TRBD1 matching 10 bases. V trimming: 4 bases; J trimming: 13 bases; junction bases outside the gene matches: 13. Germline-derived CDR1 and CDR2 are SGHTS and YDEGEE. The CDR3 loop spans 15 amino acids. CDR3 DNA: TGTGCCAGCAGCCGAGGGACAGGGGTTAATGAGGGACTGTTTTTT. It yields the protein CASSRGTGVNEGLFF.

The chain uses TRBV19 and TRBJ1-2; the match to TRBD1 covers 11 bases. This CDR3 has 15 amino acids. CDR1 and CDR2 (germline): LNHDA, SQIVND (reference sequence). Germline trimming cut 3 bases from V and 9 bases from J; bases unmatched to any gene: 9. The chain's CDR3 is CASSITGQGANSYTF. In DNA form, the CDR3 reads TGTGCCAGTAGTATTACAGGACAGGGGGCCAACAGCTACACCTTC.

This chain connects TRBV4-2 to TRBJ2-1, with D possibly being TRBD2 (5 bases). The germline V and J ends were trimmed by 0 bases and 5 bases, with 14 bases remaining between them. The germline gives CDR1 LGHNA, CDR2 YNFKEQ. The CDR3 sequence is 16 residues long. The CDR3 here is CASSQEGSGENNEQFF. The DNA of the CDR3 is TGTGCCAGCAGCCAAGAGGGCAGCGGAGAGAACAATGAGCAGTTCTTC.

The chain is built from TRBV28 and TRBJ1-1; 7 positions match TRBD1. J lost 6 bases, V lost 3 bases, and 7 bases had no gene match. The CDR3 has 14 residues. Germline V lookup: CDR1 MDHEN, CDR2 SYDVKM. CDR3 amino acids: CASSFPRQGPEAFF. CDR3 nucleotides: TGTGCCAGCAGTTTCCCCCGACAGGGCCCTGAAGCTTTCTTT.